The rows below give T cell receptor beta chains drawn from one sample of a study of CD8+ T cells in alopecia areata. Generated by immunoSEQ multiplex PCR, the TCRdb table keeps only in-frame clones and is missing some. The data hold about 150,000 clones, with more than 75% observed a single time. The material was CD8+ T cells sorted from blood, obtained at week 0. These receptors all stem from a human donor with alopecia areata. Both conserved end residues are part of each CDR3. D genes are given only for firm matches. Only some rows state a clone size, as once, few, many or a class for expanded clones.

j_call d_call v_call clone_size cdr3_nt cdr3_aa
TRBJ2-3 TRBD2 TRBV27 NA TGTGCCAGCAACCTACTAGCGGGGGGGCTAGCAGATACGCAGTATTTT CASNLLAGGLADTQYF
TRBJ2-1 TRBD2 TRBV27 NA TGTGCCAGCAGTCCCAGCGGGGTCTACAATGAGCAGTTCTTC CASSPSGVYNEQFF
TRBJ2-1 NA TRBV6-5 NA TGTGCCAGCAGTTTAGGGGTTTGGGAGTTCTTC CASSLGVWEFF
TRBJ2-7 NA TRBV9 NA TGTGCCAGCAGCGCAGGGAACGAGCAGTACTTC CASSAGNEQYF
TRBJ2-7 TRBD1 TRBV5-1 NA TGCGCCAGCAGCCCGGGACAGGGTCCCTACGAGCAGTACTTC CASSPGQGPYEQYF
TRBJ2-5 NA TRBV11-2 NA TGTGCCAGCAGCTTAGGGGTTTTAGAGAATCAAGAGACCCAGTACTTC CASSLGVLENQETQYF
TRBJ2-3 NA TRBV30 NA TGTGCCTGGAGGGAGGCCTCTATAGCTACAGATACGCAGTATTTT CAWREASIATDTQYF
TRBJ2-5 TRBD2 TRBV9 once TGTGCCAGCAGCGTATCCAGCGGGATACAAGAGACCCAGTACTTC CASSVSSGIQETQYF
TRBJ2-1 NA TRBV6-6 NA TGTGCCACGGGGCTAGACACTAGCTCCTACAATGAGCAGTTCTTC CATGLDTSSYNEQFF
TRBJ1-1 NA TRBV7-8 NA TGTGCCAGCAGCCCGGGTGGGCCTAACACTGAAGCTTTCTTT CASSPGGPNTEAFF
TRBJ1-1 NA TRBV11-2 once TGTGCCAGCAGCTTAGACGGGAACACTGAAGCTTTCTTT CASSLDGNTEAFF
TRBJ2-2 NA TRBV15 NA TGTGCCAGTCGACAGGACACCGGGGAGCTGTTTTTT CASRQDTGELFF
TRBJ2-7 TRBD1 TRBV29-1 NA TGCAGCGTTAGGATCCCGGGACAGCTCATCGAGCAGTACTTC CSVRIPGQLIEQYF
TRBJ1-2 NA TRBV14 NA TGTGCCAGCAGCCAAGGCCACTATGGCTACACCTTC CASSQGHYGYTF
TRBJ1-1 NA TRBV19 NA TGTGCCAGTAGTACCGTGTCAGGGGTTGACACTGAAGCTTTCTTT CASSTVSGVDTEAFF
TRBJ2-1 NA TRBV5-4 NA TGTGCCAGCAGCTTTGGCGGGGCGTACAATGAGCAGTTCTTC CASSFGGAYNEQFF
TRBJ1-1 NA TRBV27 NA TGTGCCAGCAGTCCCCTGGGAGGGAACACTGAAGCTTTCTTT CASSPLGGNTEAFF
TRBJ2-7 NA TRBV6-5 NA TGTGCCAGCGGGCAGACACGTCCGTCCTACGAGCAGTACTTC CASGQTRPSYEQYF
TRBJ2-7 TRBD2 TRBV27 NA TGTGCCAGCAGTCTTCAAGGGACTAGTTTCTCCTACGAGCAGTACTTC CASSLQGTSFSYEQYF
TRBJ2-2 TRBD2 TRBV27 few TGTGCCGCTCGGGCGGGGGGTCCTACCGGGGAGCTGTTTTTT CAARAGGPTGELFF
TRBJ1-5 TRBD1 TRBV5-1 NA TGCGCCAGCAGCTACGGGACAGGGGATCAGCCCCAGCATTTT CASSYGTGDQPQHF
TRBJ2-3 NA TRBV30 NA TGTGCCTGGAGTGTCTTGCCAGGGGGCACAGATACGCAGTATTTT CAWSVLPGGTDTQYF
TRBJ1-1 NA TRBV19 NA TGTGCCAGTAGTATCGGTAGGAACACTGAAGCTTTCTTT CASSIGRNTEAFF
TRBJ1-5 NA TRBV19 NA TGTGCCAGTAGTATAAAAGACAGACCTAGCAATCAGCCCCAGCATTTT CASSIKDRPSNQPQHF
TRBJ2-7 NA TRBV29-1 NA TGCAGCGTCAGGGGACAATCCACCTACGAGCAGTACTTC CSVRGQSTYEQYF
TRBJ2-7 TRBD2 TRBV12-5 NA TGTGCTAGTGGTTTGGTCAGCGGGAGTTCCTACGAGCAGTACTTC CASGLVSGSSYEQYF
TRBJ2-3 NA TRBV27 NA TGTGCCAGCAGTCAAGATAACCGGGACCCCAATTTGGATACGCAGTATTTT CASSQDNRDPNLDTQYF